The 20 T cell receptor beta chains listed next were all sequenced from one sample in a study of T cell responses to AZD1222 COVID-19 vaccine. Generated by immunoSEQ multiplex PCR, the TCRdb table keeps only in-frame clones and is missing some. The sample lists 150,000 to 200,000 clones, 80% to 95% occurring once. The starting material was peripheral blood, obtained 28 days after the second dose of the MenACWY control vaccine. Every receptor here comes from an adult who received the MenACWY meningococcal vaccine as a control.

This chain joins TRBV6-5 and TRBJ1-5; D call uncertain. CDR1 and CDR2 (germline): MNHEY, SVGAGI. The V and J ends lost 5 bases and 8 bases respectively, with 13 bases between them. The CDR3 loop spans 13 amino acids. CDR3 DNA: TGTGCCAGCAGTCCCCCGGGTTGGGAGCCCCAGCATTTT. Residues: CASSPPGWEPQHF.

The V gene is TRBV3-1 (or the pseudogene TRBV3-2), the J gene TRBJ1-1; D possibly corresponds to TRBD1 (5 bases). Per germline, CDR1 LGHDT and CDR2 YNNKEL (reference sequence). This CDR3 contains 14 residues. The germline V and J ends were trimmed by 8 bases and 0 bases, with 13 bases remaining between them. The CDR3 here is CASLNTGLNTEAFF. Written as DNA, the CDR3 is TGTGCCAGCCTGAATACGGGACTGAACACTGAAGCTTTCTTT.

This chain links TRBV6-1 with TRBJ2-7; no clear D gene. This CDR3 comprises 13 residues. Germline V gives CDR1 MNHNS, CDR2 SASEGT. V lost 0 bases and J lost 5, with 8 bases in between. The DNA for the CDR3 is TGTGCCAGCAGTGAAGCAGGGTTCGACGAGCAGTACTTC. This encodes CASSEAGFDEQYF.

This clone was counted between two and nine times. The gene calls are TRBV5-1 and TRBJ1-2; 11 nucleotides align to TRBD1. The CDR3 is 15 amino acids. Looked up from germline, CDR1 is SGHRS and CDR2 is YFSETQ. With V trimmed by 4 bases and J by 7 bases, 9 bases remained unmatched. As DNA, the CDR3 is TGCGCCAGCAGCCCAGGACAGGGGGCGAAGGGTGGCTACACCTTC. It specifies CASSPGQGAKGGYTF.

The chain combines TRBV5-1 with TRBJ1-1; 10 nucleotides align to TRBD1. Unmatched junction bases numbered 4, after V lost 4 bases and J lost 1 base. Germline CDR1 reads SGHRS; CDR2 reads YFSETQ. The length of the CDR3 is 15 residues. The CDR3 spells CASSPDRGWNTEAFF. The CDR3 DNA reads TGCGCCAGCAGCCCGGACAGGGGGTGGAACACTGAAGCTTTCTTT.

A word on this clone: Other DNA sequences of this sample code for an identical CDR3. The chain links TRBV3-1 (or the pseudogene TRBV3-2) to TRBJ1-2; D remains unclear. Trimming stripped 3 bases from V and 2 bases from J, with 4 bases between. CDR1 and CDR2 from the germline V gene are LGHDT and YNNKEL (reference sequence). This CDR3 spans 12 amino acids. As DNA, the CDR3 is TGTGCCAGCAGCCAGGGGAACTATGGCTACACCTTC. The encoded protein is CASSQGNYGYTF.

V usage is TRBV10-1 and J usage is TRBJ2-2; 9 positions agree with TRBD1. Germline CDR1 and CDR2: WNHNN and SYGVQD (reference sequence). The CDR3 covers 14 residues. The trim removed 9 bases at V and 5 bases at J, leaving 7 bases unmatched. CDR3 sequence: CARGGTGRTGELFF. In DNA, the CDR3 is TGCGCCAGGGGGGGGACAGGGCGGACCGGGGAGCTGTTTTTT.

J is TRBJ1-5 and V is TRBV7-9; 7 nucleotides align to TRBD1. The CDR3 covers 13 residues. With V trimmed by 5 bases and J by 9 bases, 7 bases remained unmatched. Germline assignment: CDR1 SEHNR and CDR2 FQNEAQ (reference sequence). CDR3 sequence reads: CASSPGTAWPQHF. The CDR3 nucleotides read TGTGCCAGCAGCCCAGGGACAGCTTGGCCCCAGCATTTT.

The rearrangement links TRBV28 to TRBJ1-6; D is perhaps TRBD1 (5 bases). CDR1 is MDHEN, CDR2 SYDVKM, per germline. V shed 3 bases and J shed 0 bases, with 6 bases lying between them. This CDR3 is 15 amino acids long. Written as DNA, the CDR3 is TGTGCCAGCAGTTTGGGGGACTCCTATAATTCACCCCTCCACTTT. This codes for CASSLGDSYNSPLHF.

The chain employs TRBV7-9 and TRBJ2-5; a possible D gene is TRBD2 (6 bases). Germline V gene sequence: CDR1 SEHNR, CDR2 FQNEAQ (reference sequence). V gave up 2 bases and J gave up 2 bases, with 12 bases separating them. The CDR3 has 15 residues. The CDR3 protein is CASSLNGGSQETQYF. CDR3 bases: TGTGCCAGCAGCTTAAACGGGGGATCGCAAGAGACCCAGTACTTC.

This chain uses TRBV28 with TRBJ1-2; D gene ambiguous. Deletions cut 4 bases from V and 8 bases from J, with 11 bases between. CDR1 MDHEN and CDR2 SYDVKM come from the germline V gene. The CDR3 consists of 12 residues. CDR3 sequence: CASSSSTRGYTF. The CDR3 DNA sequence: TGTGCCAGCAGTTCCTCTACGAGAGGCTACACCTTC.

The chain combines TRBV3-1 (or the pseudogene TRBV3-2) with TRBJ1-4; 12 nucleotides align to TRBD1. Germline assignment: CDR1 LGHDT and CDR2 YNNKEL (reference sequence). This CDR3 contains 19 residues. V dropped 3 bases and J dropped 2; count of bases not matched to a gene: 10. The CDR3 nucleotides read TGTGCCAGCAGCCAGTCCCGGGACAGGGGGCATAGGACTAATGAAAAACTGTTTTTT. This codes for CASSQSRDRGHRTNEKLFF.

This sequence joins TRBV19 and TRBJ1-5, with 9 nucleotides matching TRBD1. Trimming removed 6 bases from V and 6 bases from J; junction bases left unmatched: 12. CDR1 is LNHDA and CDR2 is SQIVND in the germline V gene (reference sequence). The CDR3 loop spans 16 amino acids. CDR3 residues: CASRGVQQGASQPQHF. The CDR3 DNA follows: TGTGCCAGTAGGGGGGTTCAACAGGGGGCAAGTCAGCCCCAGCATTTT.

Comments on this clone: Other nucleotide sequences in the sample specify the same CDR3. The chain uses TRBV9 and TRBJ1-1; TRBD1 aligns across 7 bases. Germline trimming cut 0 bases from V and 1 base from J; bases unmatched to any gene: 0. CDR3 size: 14 residues. Germline V gives CDR1 SGDLS, CDR2 YYNGEE. The CDR3 nucleotides read TGTGCCAGCAGCGTAGGACAGGGGAACACTGAAGCTTTCTTT. Its translation is CASSVGQGNTEAFF.

This sequence joins TRBV6-2 or TRBV6-3 and TRBJ1-2; D gene unclear. The CDR3 contains 13 residues. Per germline, CDR1 MNHEY and CDR2 SVGEGT. V gave up 2 bases and J gave up 7 bases, with 11 bases separating them. The CDR3 sequence: CASSYAQFGGYTF. CDR3 nucleotide sequence: TGTGCCAGCAGTTACGCACAGTTTGGTGGCTACACCTTC.

J is TRBJ2-3 and V is TRBV3-1 (or the pseudogene TRBV3-2), with unresolved D. Germline loops: CDR1 LGHDT, CDR2 YNNKEL (reference sequence). V shed 3 bases and J shed 5 bases, with 9 bases lying between them. The CDR3 totals 13 residues. DNA for the CDR3: TGTGCCAGCAGCCACAGAGCAGGAGATACGCAGTATTTT. Protein product: CASSHRAGDTQYF.

V is TRBV6-6 and J is TRBJ1-5; D perhaps matches TRBD1 (5 bases). V lost 6 bases and J lost 5, with 14 bases in between. The germline CDR1 and CDR2 sequences are MNHNY and SVGAGI (reference sequence). This CDR3 comprises 14 residues. The CDR3 sequence: CASSTREGDQPQHF. As DNA, the CDR3 is TGTGCCAGCAGCACCCGTGAAGGGGATCAGCCCCAGCATTTT.

V is TRBV7-8 and J is TRBJ2-3; perhaps TRBD2 as D (5 bases). This CDR3 spans 15 amino acids. Looked up from germline, CDR1 is SGHVS and CDR2 is FQNEAQ. V shed 1 base and J shed 3 bases, with 11 bases lying between them. This CDR3 reads CASSLVRRGTDTQYF. CDR3 sequence (DNA): TGTGCCAGCAGCTTAGTCAGGCGAGGGACAGATACGCAGTATTTT.

V and J are TRBV2 and TRBJ2-6; possible D gene TRBD2, 5 bases. Per the germline V gene, CDR1 is SNHLY and CDR2 is FYNNEI. Trimming pared 5 bases from V and 3 bases from J, leaving 8 bases between. The CDR3 extends over 14 amino acids. Here the CDR3 reads CASSRTVGANVLTF. CDR3 nucleotides: TGTGCCAGCAGTCGGACTGTTGGGGCCAACGTCCTGACTTTC.

The chain employs TRBV7-2 and TRBJ2-1; perhaps TRBD2 as D (5 bases). The ends were cut back, 1 base at V and 6 bases at J, with 7 bases in the middle. Looked up from germline, CDR1 is SGHTA and CDR2 is FQGNSA. This CDR3 comprises 13 residues. CDR3: CASSLERINEQFF. The CDR3 DNA sequence: TGTGCCAGCAGCTTAGAGCGGATCAATGAGCAGTTCTTC.